These 18 T cell receptor beta chains share one sample of origin, sequenced in a study of blood T cell repertoires in COVID-19. The protocol was immunoSEQ multiplex PCR, while the TCRdb copy is restricted to in-frame clones and leaves out a portion. The sample includes 60,000 or so clones, roughly 88% of them seen just once. The sequencing sample was made of peripheral blood. These receptors originate from a human donor in a cohort sampled during active COVID-19.

The chain has TRBV18 and TRBJ2-7, with 8 nucleotides matching TRBD1. The junction had 14 bases not matched to a gene; V was cut back by 2 bases and J by 5 bases. The CDR3 is made up of 17 amino acids. Looked up from germline, CDR1 is KGHSH and CDR2 is LQKENI. The CDR3 region has the DNA TGTGCCAGCTCACCATATGCCTCCACAGGGGGTATTAACGAGCAGTACTTC. Translating gives CASSPYASTGGINEQYF.

This chain links TRBV3-1 (or the pseudogene TRBV3-2) with TRBJ2-7; 7 bases agree with TRBD1. J was trimmed by 0 bases and V by 1 base; bases with no gene match: 0. CDR3 length equals 14 residues. CDR1 is LGHDT, CDR2 YNNKEL, per germline (reference sequence). Here the CDR3 reads CASSQGDSSYEQYF. CDR3 DNA: TGTGCCAGCAGCCAAGGGGACAGCTCCTACGAGCAGTACTTC.

The gene calls are TRBV10-3 and TRBJ1-5; tentative D call: TRBD1 (5 bases). This CDR3 contains 15 residues. Germline V gives CDR1 ENHRY, CDR2 SYGVKD. Trimming pared 5 bases from V and 0 bases from J, leaving 11 bases between. Here the CDR3 DNA reads TGTGCCATCAGTTCTGGACATAATAGCAATCAGCCCCAGCATTTT. This translates into CAISSGHNSNQPQHF.

This clone has just a few counts. The chain has TRBV6-2 or TRBV6-3 and TRBJ2-5; 8 bases align to TRBD1. Germline V gene lookup returns CDR1 MNHEY and CDR2 SVGEGT. Trimming cost V 2 bases and J 5 bases; bases outside gene matches: 10. There are 16 residues in the CDR3. This CDR3 reads CASSYVDRVRGETQYF. For the CDR3, the DNA is TGTGCCAGCAGTTACGTGGACAGGGTGCGGGGTGAGACCCAGTACTTC.

The chain links TRBV4-1 to TRBJ2-7, with D tentatively TRBD1 (5 bases). V lost 1 base to trimming and J lost 2 bases, with 18 bases between them. The germline gives CDR1 MGHRA, CDR2 YSYEKL. The CDR3 loop spans 17 amino acids. In DNA, the CDR3 is TGCGCCAGCAGCCAAGTTACCCAGGGAAGGGGAACCTACGAGCAGTACTTC. Protein product: CASSQVTQGRGTYEQYF.

In the case of this clone: One junction end disagrees with the germline gene, perhaps due to a read error. This chain links TRBV6-6 with TRBJ1-5; 11 nucleotides align to TRBD1. The CDR3 sequence is 15 residues long. Germline CDR1 and CDR2: MNHNY and SVGAGI (reference sequence). The CDR3 region has the DNA TGTGCCAGCAGTTACTGGACAGGGGGCAACCAGCCCCAGCATTTT. Protein product: CASSYWTGGNQPQHF.

The chain has TRBV7-8 and TRBJ2-7; 12 nucleotides align to TRBD2. The germline CDR1 and CDR2 sequences are SGHVS and FQNEAQ. The CDR3 extends over 14 amino acids. The trim removed 4 bases at V and 4 bases at J, leaving 2 bases unmatched. Here the CDR3 DNA reads TGTGCCAGCAGCTATGGGACTAGCGGGTACGAGCAGTACTTC. Encoded protein: CASSYGTSGYEQYF.

With respect to this clone: This CDR3 is also generated by other DNA sequences in the sample. This rearrangement joins TRBV6-6 to TRBJ2-7, with D hard to call. This CDR3 region has 11 residues. CDR1 and CDR2 from the germline V gene are MNHNY and SVGAGI (reference sequence). Deletions cut 2 bases from V and 3 bases from J, with 2 bases between. The CDR3 coding sequence is TGTGCCAGCAGTTACCGCTACGAGCAGTACTTC. It translates to CASSYRYEQYF.

V is TRBV11-2 and J is TRBJ1-4, with TRBD1 as a possible D gene (5 bases). Looked up from germline, CDR1 is SGHAT and CDR2 is FQNNGV. The CDR3 is 17 amino acids. The V gene lost 0 bases and the J gene lost 8 bases, with 19 bases spanning the gap. This CDR3 reads CASSLDGQVGGGEKLFF. CDR3 bases: TGTGCCAGCAGCTTAGACGGCCAGGTGGGCGGGGGAGAAAAACTGTTTTTT.

The chain carries TRBV5-4 and TRBJ2-2; 9 positions match TRBD1. This CDR3 region has 16 residues. Germline trimming cut 2 bases from V and 5 bases from J; bases unmatched to any gene: 7. Per germline, CDR1 SGHNT and CDR2 YYREEE (reference sequence). The DNA for the CDR3 is TGTGCCAGCAGCTTACCCGGGACAGGGCCAACCGGGGAGCTGTTTTTT. Translated, it gives CASSLPGTGPTGELFF.

The chain employs TRBV28 and TRBJ2-7, with D perhaps matching TRBD1 (5 bases). The germline gives CDR1 MDHEN, CDR2 SYDVKM. V dropped 7 bases and J dropped 6 bases, with 16 bases sitting between them. The CDR3 runs 13 residues. CDR3 bases: TGTGCCAGCACAGACGGCTTAAGGGGCGAGCAGTACTTC. Its protein product is CASTDGLRGEQYF.

CDR3 sequence reads: CASRETGTSEYEQYF. In DNA form, the CDR3 reads TGTGCCAGCAGGGAAACCGGGACTAGCGAGTACGAGCAGTACTTC. The genes are TRBV6-4 and TRBJ2-7, with TRBD2 matching over 10 bases. Trimming removed 6 bases from V and 4 bases from J; junction bases left unmatched: 9. The CDR3 is made up of 15 amino acids. Germline CDR1 is MRHNA and CDR2 is SNTAGT.

Regarding this clone: One junction end disagrees with the germline gene, perhaps due to a read error. The chain employs TRBV5-1 and TRBJ1-6, with D unresolved. This CDR3 is 16 amino acids long. CDR1 is SGHRS and CDR2 is YFSETQ in the germline V gene. CDR3 protein: CASSLAGRSYNSPLHF. The CDR3 nucleotides are TGCGCCAGCAGTTTGGCCGGTCGGTCCTATAATTCACCCCTCCACTTT.

The chain uses TRBV27 and TRBJ2-1, with 9 bases aligning to TRBD1. CDR3 length equals 18 residues. Losses at the gene ends were 2 bases for V and 8 bases for J; bases not matched to a gene: 16. Germline V lookup: CDR1 MNHEY, CDR2 SMNVEV (reference sequence). CDR3 loop: CASSLRASPRTGDDEQFF. CDR3 nucleotide sequence: TGTGCCAGCAGTTTAAGGGCCTCCCCCCGGACAGGGGATGATGAGCAGTTCTTC.

The chain links TRBV9 to TRBJ2-3; D is unclear. Trimming left V 0 bases short and J 2 bases short, with 4 bases between. In germline, CDR1 is SGDLS, CDR2 YYNGEE. The CDR3 spans 13 residues. The CDR3 loop is CASSVDSTDTQYF. The CDR3 DNA sequence: TGTGCCAGCAGCGTAGACTCCACAGATACGCAGTATTTT.

The chain employs TRBV7-8 and TRBJ2-3; 10 bases agree with TRBD1. The CDR3 is made up of 17 amino acids. The germline CDR1 and CDR2 sequences are SGHVS and FQNEAQ. Germline trimming cut 7 bases from V and 3 bases from J; bases unmatched to any gene: 13. The CDR3 protein is CASTPPIRTGGTDTQYF. CDR3 bases: TGTGCCAGCACCCCTCCCATTAGGACAGGGGGAACAGATACGCAGTATTTT.

The table lists this clone with a count of one. The chain uses TRBV19 and TRBJ2-7; 9 bases map to TRBD2. Losses at the gene ends were 3 bases for V and 2 bases for J; bases not matched to a gene: 17. CDR3 length equals 19 residues. Germline values: CDR1 LNHDA, CDR2 SQIVND (reference sequence). The CDR3 here is CASSIGAGSGRRRPYEQYF. The CDR3 bases are TGTGCCAGTAGTATTGGGGCTGGCAGCGGGAGGCGCAGGCCCTACGAGCAGTACTTC.

This sequence joins TRBV10-3 and TRBJ1-5; the match to TRBD1 covers 9 bases. Germline trimming cut 6 bases from V and 4 bases from J; bases unmatched to any gene: 4. Germline CDR1 ENHRY, CDR2 SYGVKD. This CDR3 is 14 amino acids long. CDR3 DNA: TGTGCCATCAGCCGGGACAGGGATAATCAGCCCCAGCATTTT. This sequence encodes CAISRDRDNQPQHF.